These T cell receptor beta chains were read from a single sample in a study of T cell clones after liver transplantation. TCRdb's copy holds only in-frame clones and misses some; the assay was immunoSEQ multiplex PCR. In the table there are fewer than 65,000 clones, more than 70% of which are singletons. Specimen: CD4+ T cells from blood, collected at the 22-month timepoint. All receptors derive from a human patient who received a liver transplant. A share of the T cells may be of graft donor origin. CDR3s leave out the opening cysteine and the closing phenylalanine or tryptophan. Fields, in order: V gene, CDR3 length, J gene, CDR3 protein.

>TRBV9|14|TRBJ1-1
ASSETGGRVNTEAF
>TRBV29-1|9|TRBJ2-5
SVSTAETQY
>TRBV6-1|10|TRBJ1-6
ASSGDNSPLH
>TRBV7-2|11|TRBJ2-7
ASSLASDSEQY
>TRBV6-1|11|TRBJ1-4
ASMGQSNEKLF
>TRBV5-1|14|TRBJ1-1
ASSLLRSPDGTEAF
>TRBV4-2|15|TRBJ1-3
ASSQDPDRRTGNTIY
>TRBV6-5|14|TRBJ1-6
ASSYAGQTTGSPLH
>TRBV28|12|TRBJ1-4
ASSSSGGDEKLF
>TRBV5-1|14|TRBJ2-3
ASRHGGAGPTDTQY
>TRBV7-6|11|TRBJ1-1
ASTAGWNTEAF
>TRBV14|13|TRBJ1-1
ASSQWTGMNTEAF
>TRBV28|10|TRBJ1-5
ASNSGVRPQH
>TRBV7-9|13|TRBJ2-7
ASSERSGGASEQY
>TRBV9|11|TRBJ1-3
ASSDRTGDTIY